The 15 T cell receptor beta chains below come from one sample, sequenced in a study of T-cell reconstitution after alpha-beta-depleted transplantation in children. For TCRbeta, the library was prepared with unique molecular identifiers. One entry per CDR3 protein, called by TCRdb with MiXCR from the PCR reads. The sample contains about 360,000 distinct CDR3 sequences, 13% of which appear only once. This specimen was PBMCs, taken from the stem cell graft. The source of these receptors is a human donor who donated a stem cell graft to a child with Fanconi anemia.

The sample holds a few counts of this clonotype. The rearrangement uses TRBV18 and TRBJ2-5; D is unclear. The V gene's germline CDR1 is KGHSH and CDR2 LQKENI. The V end lost 6 bases, the J end lost 2 bases, and 13 bases lay between the germline ends. CDR3 length: 14 amino acids. The CDR3 sequence: CASSLYQEQETQYF. The CDR3 coding sequence is TGTGCCAGCTCCCTCTATCAGGAACAAGAGACCCAGTACTTC.

V usage is TRBV20-1 and J usage is TRBJ1-4; the D is unclear. The CDR3 consists of 16 residues. Germline V CDR1 and CDR2: DFQATT, SNEGSKA (reference sequence). V shed 2 bases and J shed 6 bases, with 19 bases lying between them. CDR3 sequence (DNA): TGCAGTGCTAGAACTCTAGGCTCGCAGCAGTATGAAAAACTGTTTTTT. It translates to CSARTLGSQQYEKLFF.

The chain couples TRBV5-1 to TRBJ2-2; 8 bases agree with TRBD1. V dropped 4 bases and J dropped 2; count of bases not matched to a gene: 7. Germline lookup yields CDR1 SGHRS and CDR2 YFSETQ. The CDR3 sequence is 16 residues long. The CDR3 here is CASSLTGVGNTGELFF. The DNA of the CDR3 is TGCGCCAGCAGCCTGACAGGGGTGGGAAACACCGGGGAGCTGTTTTTT.

This clonotype was seen at least ten times. The V call is TRBV5-1, the J call TRBJ2-1, with D uncertain. V lost 0 bases and J lost 3, with 13 bases in between. Germline loops: CDR1 SGHRS, CDR2 YFSETQ. The CDR3 totals 16 residues. For the CDR3, the DNA is TGCGCCAGCAGCTTGGCCTCGGGCGGTTACTACAATGAGCAGTTCTTC. This translates into CASSLASGGYYNEQFF.

This clonotype came up many times. The chain uses TRBV12-3 or TRBV12-4 and TRBJ1-5, with 7 bases that match TRBD1. The CDR3 sequence is 17 residues long. With V trimmed by 1 base and J by 0 bases, 6 bases remained unmatched. CDR3 residues: CASSLEPGGSSNQPQHF. CDR3 in DNA: TGTGCCAGCAGTTTAGAGCCAGGGGGTTCTAGCAATCAGCCCCAGCATTTT.

The chain has TRBV10-3 and TRBJ2-2; possible D gene TRBD1, 5 bases. Germline assignment: CDR1 ENHRY and CDR2 SYGVKD. The V gene lost 8 bases and the J gene lost 0 bases, with 16 bases spanning the gap. The length of the CDR3 is 16 residues. The CDR3 nucleotides are TGTGCCATCGGGAACAGAGCAGGGTCGAACACCGGGGAGCTGTTTTTT. It codes for CAIGNRAGSNTGELFF.

The chain links TRBV5-8 to TRBJ1-5; TRBD1 might be the D (6 bases). The CDR3 runs 14 residues. V was clipped by 0 bases and J by 5 bases, with 9 bases between them. Germline CDR1 is SGHTS and CDR2 is YDEGEE. CDR3 region: CASSLDREDQPQHF. The CDR3 DNA reads as TGTGCCAGCAGCTTGGACAGGGAAGATCAGCCCCAGCATTTT. Full variable domain (missing parts from reference TRBV5-8 and TRBJ1-5): EAGVTQSPTHLIKTRGQQATLRCSPISGHTSVYWYQQALGLGLQFLLWYDEGEERNRGNFPPRFSGRQFPNYSSELNVNALELEDSALYLCASSLDREDQPQHFGDGTRLSIL.

This clonotype appeared a few times. The V and J genes are TRBV28 and TRBJ2-3; D gene uncertain. Germline V gene lookup returns CDR1 MDHEN and CDR2 SYDVKM. Trimming cost V 6 bases and J 6 bases, with 16 bases left between them. The CDR3 extends over 14 amino acids. CDR3 in DNA: TGTGCCAGCAGACCCCCGGCTGAAAAGGATACGCAGTATTTT. Amino acids: CASRPPAEKDTQYF.

In its sample, this clonotype was seen many times. V is TRBV15 and J is TRBJ1-6, with 7 bases aligning to TRBD1. J was trimmed by 7 bases and V by 3 bases; bases with no gene match: 9. Germline lookup yields CDR1 LNHNV and CDR2 YYDKDF (reference sequence). The CDR3 contains 16 residues. The CDR3 nucleotides are TGTGCCACCAGCAGTTCCCGTACAGGGGAGAATTCACCCCTCCACTTT. Translating gives CATSSSRTGENSPLHF. The complete variable domain, with remaining parts taken from reference TRBV15 and TRBJ1-6, reads DAMVIQNPRYQVTQFGKPVTLSCSQTLNHNVMYWYQQKSSQAPKLLFHYYDKDFNNEADTPDNFQSRRPNTSFCFLDIRSPGLGDTAMYLCATSSSRTGENSPLHFGNGTRLTVT.

The chain carries TRBV5-1 and TRBJ1-1; D remains ambiguous. V lost 0 bases, J lost 6 bases, and 39 bases lay in between. The CDR3 extends over 23 amino acids. Germline CDR1 is SGHRS and CDR2 is YFSETQ. In nucleotides, the CDR3 is TGCGCCAGCAGCTTGGGACAAGGAACCGACCTCACCGGGTTCAGGCCCTTTGTGGCTGAAGCTTTCTTT. Protein: CASSLGQGTDLTGFRPFVAEAFF. The complete variable domain, with remaining parts taken from reference TRBV5-1 and TRBJ1-1, reads KAGVTQTPRYLIKTRGQQVTLSCSPISGHRSVSWYQQTPGQGLQFLFEYFSETQRNKGNFPGRFSGRQFSNSRSEMNVSTLELGDSALYLCASSLGQGTDLTGFRPFVAEAFFGQGTRLTVV.

The chain joins TRBV2 to TRBJ1-3; D ambiguous. This CDR3 contains 16 residues. V gave up 4 bases and J gave up 1 base, with 14 bases separating them. Germline V CDR1 and CDR2: SNHLY, FYNNEI. The CDR3: CASSVGTGFSGNTIYF. Here the CDR3 DNA reads TGTGCCAGCAGTGTGGGCACGGGTTTTTCTGGAAACACCATATATTTT.

The chain combines TRBV7-2 with TRBJ1-2; 9 nucleotides match TRBD1. Germline lookup yields CDR1 SGHTA and CDR2 FQGNSA. The CDR3 length is 16 residues. J gave up 7 bases and V 3 bases, and 12 bases lay outside the gene matches. The DNA for the CDR3 is TGTGCCAGCAGCTTGAGAGCCGGGACAGGGATAGGTGGCTACACCTTC. It specifies CASSLRAGTGIGGYTF.

The CDR3 DNA sequence: TGTGCCAGCAGTGGGGTAGGGGAGACCCAGTACTTC. It specifies CASSGVGETQYF. The chain recombines TRBV2 with TRBJ2-5, with D unclear. The germline V gene has CDR1 SNHLY and CDR2 FYNNEI. The CDR3 contains 12 residues. Between the trimmed V and J ends, which lost 4 bases and 5 bases, there was a span of 8 bases. Full variable domain (missing parts from reference TRBV2 and TRBJ2-5): EPEVTQTPSHQVTQMGQEVILRCVPISNHLYFYWYRQILGQKVEFLVSFYNNEISEKSEIFDDQFSVERPDGSNFTLKIRSTKLEDSAMYFCASSGVGETQYFGPGTRLLVL.

This clonotype was seen repeatedly, ten times or more. The chain is built from TRBV6-1 and TRBJ2-5; possible D gene TRBD1, 5 bases. CDR1 and CDR2 (germline): MNHNS, SASEGT. Trimming left V 6 bases short and J 2 bases short, with 13 bases between. This CDR3 has 14 residues. The CDR3: CASRLYRSQETQYF. DNA of the CDR3: TGTGCCAGCAGATTGTACAGGAGTCAAGAGACCCAGTACTTC.

The chain couples TRBV24-1 to TRBJ2-1; D possibly uses TRBD1 or TRBD2 (5 bases each). V was trimmed by 9 bases and J by 6 bases, leaving 8 bases between them. There are 11 residues in the CDR3. Germline CDR1 and CDR2: KGHDR and SFDVKD. The CDR3 sequence is CATRGVNEQFF. Here the CDR3 DNA reads TGTGCCACCCGGGGCGTCAATGAGCAGTTCTTC.